The 9 T cell receptor beta chains reported below all come from one sample, sequenced in a study of T cell responses to AZD1222 COVID-19 vaccine. Clones were sequenced by immunoSEQ multiplex PCR, and TCRdb holds only the in-frame ones, with some missing. In the table there are about 21,000 clones, 82% of which are singletons. The specimen comprised peripheral blood, sampled on day 0 of AZD1222 vaccination. Receptors originate from an adult in good health.

The chain links TRBV2 to TRBJ2-7; a possible D gene is TRBD1 (6 bases). Germline V lookup: CDR1 SNHLY, CDR2 FYNNEI. CDR3 length equals 13 residues. V lost 4 bases, J lost 4 bases, and 11 bases lay in between. The CDR3 nucleotides read TGTGCCAGCAGTGGCGGACAGCTGTACGAGCAGTACTTC. It codes for CASSGGQLYEQYF. Full variable domain (remainder filled in from reference TRBV2 and TRBJ2-7): EPEVTQTPSHQVTQMGQEVILRCVPISNHLYFYWYRQILGQKVEFLVSFYNNEISEKSEIFDDQFSVERPDGSNFTLKIRSTKLEDSAMYFCASSGGQLYEQYFGPGTRLTVT.

This clone has a handful of counts. The chain has TRBV4-3 and TRBJ2-2; 16 bases align to TRBD2. Germline lookup yields CDR1 LGHNA and CDR2 YSLEER. The V and J ends lost 4 bases and 5 bases, in that order; junction bases with no gene match: 10. This CDR3 spans 19 amino acids. This chain's CDR3 is CASSPPPGLAGGPTGELFF. For the CDR3, the DNA is TGCGCCAGCAGCCCCCCCCCGGGACTAGCGGGAGGGCCTACCGGGGAGCTGTTTTTT.

This clone was seen a single time. The chain has TRBV7-9 and TRBJ2-1; TRBD2 agrees at 7 bases. The germline V gene encodes CDR1 SEHNR and CDR2 FQNEAQ (reference sequence). Trimming at V came to 4 bases and at J to 0 bases, leaving 3 bases not matched to a gene. The CDR3 covers 15 residues. The CDR3 bases are TGTGCCAGCAGCTCGGGGGGATTCTCCTACAATGAGCAGTTCTTC. It is translated as CASSSGGFSYNEQFF.

The V call is TRBV3-1 (or the pseudogene TRBV3-2), the J call TRBJ2-7; no firm D call. The V end was cut by 1 base, the J end by 7 bases, with 8 bases between. CDR1 and CDR2 (germline): LGHDT, YNNKEL (reference sequence). CDR3 length equals 12 residues. Written as DNA, the CDR3 is TGTGCCAGCAGCCAAGTATCGTGGGAGCAGTACTTC. It is translated as CASSQVSWEQYF.

This clone showed up just a few times. The V and J genes are TRBV7-8 and TRBJ1-1; maybe TRBD1 (6 bases). CDR3 length: 13 amino acids. The germline gives CDR1 SGHVS, CDR2 FQNEAQ. The ends were cut back, 5 bases at V and 1 base at J, with 8 bases in the middle. CDR3 protein: CASSETGNTEAFF. The CDR3 DNA sequence: TGTGCCAGCAGCGAGACAGGGAACACTGAAGCTTTCTTT. Combining the CDR3 with reference TRBV7-8 and TRBJ1-1 gives the whole variable domain GAGVSQSPRYKVAKRGQDVALRCDPISGHVSLFWYQQALGQGPEFLTYFQNEAQLDKSGLPSDRFFAERPEGSVSTLKIQRTQQEDSAVYLCASSETGNTEAFFGQGTRLTVV.

The chain links TRBV5-1 to TRBJ1-5; D gene ambiguous. Germline CDR1 is SGHRS and CDR2 is YFSETQ. Trimming took 10 bases from V and 7 from J, leaving 24 bases between them. This CDR3 is built from 15 residues. The CDR3 nucleotides are TGCGCCTTCCCCGCGGCAGAGCCTACTACGCAGCCCCAGCATTTT. This gives the protein CAFPAAEPTTQPQHF.

The V and J genes are TRBV7-2 and TRBJ2-2; unclear D gene. V lost 6 bases, J lost 1 base, and 3 bases lay in between. CDR3 length: 12 amino acids. CDR1 is SGHTA, CDR2 FQGNSA, per germline. The CDR3 loop is CASRGNTGELFF. In DNA, the CDR3 is TGTGCCAGCAGGGGGAACACCGGGGAGCTGTTTTTT. Combining the CDR3 with reference TRBV7-2 and TRBJ2-2 gives the whole variable domain GAGVSQSPSNKVTEKGKDVELRCDPISGHTALYWYRQSLGQGLEFLIYFQGNSAPDKSGLPSDRFSAERTGGSVSTLTIQRTQQEDSAVYLCASRGNTGELFFGEGSRLTVL.

The rearrangement links TRBV18 to TRBJ2-1, with 8 bases identical to TRBD1. J was trimmed by 0 bases and V by 5 bases; bases with no gene match: 12. Germline CDR1 reads KGHSH; CDR2 reads LQKENI. The CDR3 runs 18 residues. CDR3 nucleotide sequence: TGTGCCAGCTCATCGGAATCAGGGGGCGCGGGCTCCTACAATGAGCAGTTCTTC. It translates to CASSSESGGAGSYNEQFF.

This chain joins TRBV24-1 and TRBJ1-1, with D hard to call. This CDR3 is 17 amino acids long. The germline V and J ends were trimmed by 2 bases and 6 bases, with 21 bases remaining between them. CDR1 and CDR2 (germline): KGHDR, SFDVKD. CDR3 residues: CATSDSTPRRVASEAFF. CDR3 DNA: TGTGCCACCAGTGATTCCACCCCGAGACGGGTGGCCTCTGAAGCTTTCTTT.